Each of the 24 T cell receptor beta chains below was sequenced from the same sample in a study of CD8 T cells in Susac syndrome. Reverse transcription of roughly 0.45 to 1 ug RNA was carried out with random hexamers. TCRdb redid the calling of the immunoSEQ multiplex PCR reads with MiXCR, one entry per CDR3 protein. The sample holds some 260,000 distinct CDR3 sequences, 70% to 90% seen once. Sequencing input: CD8+ T cells from PBMCs. These receptors were collected from a human donor with multiple sclerosis.

This sequence joins TRBV5-4 and TRBJ2-3, with 8 bases aligning to TRBD2. Germline CDR1 SGHNT, CDR2 YYREEE (reference sequence). The CDR3 spans 15 residues. Trimming at V came to 0 bases and at J to 2 bases, leaving 2 bases not matched to a gene. CDR3 loop: CASSLAGGVTDTQYF. DNA of the CDR3: TGTGCCAGCAGCTTGGCCGGGGGGGTCACAGATACGCAGTATTTT.

The rearrangement uses TRBV3-1 and TRBJ2-1, with TRBD2 matching 8 bases. The germline CDR1 and CDR2 sequences are LGHDT and YNNKEL (reference sequence). The CDR3 covers 13 residues. V lost 5 bases and J lost 8; bases outside the gene matches: 5. The CDR3 loop reads CASSYTSGDEQFF. The CDR3 bases are TGTGCCAGCAGCTATACTAGCGGTGATGAGCAGTTCTTC.

This sequence joins TRBV27 and TRBJ1-1, with D uncertain. The CDR3 loop spans 11 amino acids. Germline lookup yields CDR1 MNHEY and CDR2 SMNVEV (reference sequence). V was shortened by 6 bases and J by 10 bases, with 12 bases between the two germline ends. The CDR3 DNA reads as TGTGCCAGCAGCCGAGGGTTGCGAGCTTTCTTT. This sequence encodes CASSRGLRAFF.

The rearrangement uses TRBV28 and TRBJ1-5; D may be TRBD1 (6 bases). The germline gives CDR1 MDHEN, CDR2 SYDVKM. Trimming took off 4 bases at V and 6 bases at J, with 13 bases between the two ends. The CDR3 covers 14 residues. CDR3 sequence reads: CASSSVTGIQPQHF. In DNA, the CDR3 is TGTGCCAGCAGTTCCGTTACAGGGATTCAGCCCCAGCATTTT.

The chain joins TRBV27 to TRBJ2-5; D remains ambiguous. CDR1 MNHEY and CDR2 SMNVEV come from the germline V gene (reference sequence). The CDR3 covers 14 residues. Trimming pared 5 bases from V and 4 bases from J, leaving 14 bases between. This CDR3 reads CASSPPGFLETQYF. Here the CDR3 DNA reads TGTGCCAGCAGTCCCCCCGGTTTCCTAGAGACCCAGTACTTC.

The chain combines TRBV7-2 with TRBJ1-3; perhaps TRBD1 as D (5 bases). Deletions cut 1 base from V and 0 bases from J, with 16 bases between. The germline CDR1 and CDR2 sequences are SGHTA and FQGNSA. The CDR3 loop spans 18 amino acids. CDR3: CASSLVPGPQSSGNTIYF. CDR3 DNA: TGTGCCAGCAGCTTAGTCCCGGGACCCCAGAGCTCTGGAAACACCATATATTTT.

This chain uses TRBV2 with TRBJ2-1, with a tentative D call TRBD1 (6 bases). With 9 bases removed from V and 3 bases from J, the gap between germline ends came to 15 bases. CDR3 size: 14 residues. Germline CDR1 SNHLY, CDR2 FYNNEI. In nucleotides, the CDR3 is TGTGCCAGGAGTCCGGGACATCGCTACAATGAGCAGTTCTTC. Translating it yields CARSPGHRYNEQFF.

V is TRBV2 and J is TRBJ2-7; the D call may be TRBD1 or TRBD2 (5 bases each). V dropped 8 bases and J dropped 6 bases, with 14 bases sitting between them. The CDR3 covers 12 residues. Per the germline V gene, CDR1 is SNHLY and CDR2 is FYNNEI. CDR3 loop: CASLAGAGEQYF. The CDR3 bases are TGTGCCAGCTTAGCCGGGGCGGGCGAGCAGTACTTC. Full variable domain (remainder filled in from reference TRBV2 and TRBJ2-7): EPEVTQTPSHQVTQMGQEVILRCVPISNHLYFYWYRQILGQKVEFLVSFYNNEISEKSEIFDDQFSVERPDGSNFTLKIRSTKLEDSAMYFCASLAGAGEQYFGPGTRLTVT.

This chain joins TRBV7-8 and TRBJ2-1; D might be TRBD2 (5 bases). Germline V gene sequence: CDR1 SGHVS, CDR2 FQNEAQ. V was trimmed by 1 base and J by 3 bases, leaving 10 bases between them. The CDR3 runs 15 residues. The CDR3 coding sequence is TGTGCCAGCAGCTTAGGGACTTGGGACTACAATGAGCAGTTCTTC. It is translated as CASSLGTWDYNEQFF. The entire variable domain, with the rest obtained from reference TRBV7-8 and TRBJ2-1, is as follows: GAGVSQSPRYKVAKRGQDVALRCDPISGHVSLFWYQQALGQGPEFLTYFQNEAQLDKSGLPSDRFFAERPEGSVSTLKIQRTQQEDSAVYLCASSLGTWDYNEQFFGPGTRLTVL.

The rearrangement joins TRBV20-1 to TRBJ1-1, with unresolved D. The V and J ends lost 0 bases and 11 bases respectively, with 28 bases between them. The CDR3 consists of 17 residues. Germline-derived CDR1 and CDR2 are DFQATT and SNEGSKA (reference sequence). The CDR3 DNA is TGCAGTGCTAGAGATAATTCGGCGGAGTGCAGGTGCGAGCGGGCTTTCTTT. Translated, it gives CSARDNSAECRCERAFF.

The genes are TRBV19 and TRBJ2-7; TRBD1 or TRBD2 may be the D gene (5 bases each). Trimming removed 5 bases from V and 0 bases from J, with 8 bases in between. This CDR3 has 13 residues. Germline values: CDR1 LNHDA, CDR2 SQIVND (reference sequence). The DNA of the CDR3 is TGTGCCAGTAGTGAGGGGATCTCCTACGAGCAGTACTTC. Its translation is CASSEGISYEQYF.

Written as DNA, the CDR3 is TGCAGCGTTGAGGGGAATCCGGACTATGGCTACACCTTC. Residues: CSVEGNPDYGYTF. The chain employs TRBV29-1 and TRBJ1-2; D unresolved. The V end was cut by 3 bases, the J end by 3 bases, with 11 bases between. CDR1 SQVTM and CDR2 ANQGSEA come from the germline V gene. The CDR3 runs 13 residues.

The rearrangement joins TRBV19 to TRBJ2-5; D may be TRBD1 (6 bases). Germline CDR1 is LNHDA and CDR2 is SQIVND (reference sequence). The V end was cut by 7 bases, the J end by 5 bases, with 20 bases between. The CDR3 is made up of 15 amino acids. The CDR3 loop reads CASKTHSRGDETQYF. The CDR3 DNA is TGTGCCAGTAAAACCCATTCCAGGGGTGACGAGACCCAGTACTTC.

This clonotype was recorded once. This chain links TRBV25-1 with TRBJ2-7; no clear D gene. The V end lost 2 bases, the J end lost 2 bases, and 7 bases lay between the germline ends. Per germline, CDR1 MGHDK and CDR2 SYGVNS. The CDR3 is made up of 13 amino acids. CDR3 protein: CASSEGKTYEQYF. In DNA, the CDR3 is TGTGCCAGCAGTGAAGGGAAGACCTACGAGCAGTACTTC.

The rearrangement links TRBV5-1 to TRBJ1-5, with 7 bases fitting TRBD1. V trimming: 2 bases; J trimming: 6 bases; junction bases outside the gene matches: 2. CDR3 length: 13 residues. The germline V gene has CDR1 SGHRS and CDR2 YFSETQ. CDR3 sequence reads: CASSFRGTQPQHF. The CDR3, as DNA: TGCGCCAGCAGCTTCAGGGGGACTCAGCCCCAGCATTTT.

The chain employs TRBV9 and TRBJ2-1, with D perhaps matching TRBD2 (6 bases). The CDR3 length is 15 residues. V gave up 0 bases and J gave up 7 bases, with 14 bases separating them. The germline CDR1 and CDR2 sequences are SGDLS and YYNGEE. The CDR3 DNA reads as TGTGCCAGCAGCGTAGGGGGGGAGCCGAGGAATGAGCAGTTCTTC. It encodes CASSVGGEPRNEQFF.

The chain joins TRBV6-4 to TRBJ2-1; 10 nucleotides agree with TRBD1. The trim removed 6 bases at V and 9 bases at J, leaving 8 bases unmatched. The CDR3 covers 14 residues. The germline gives CDR1 MRHNA, CDR2 SNTAGT. The CDR3 sequence is CASSYGTGEGEQFF. The CDR3, as DNA: TGTGCCAGCAGCTACGGGACAGGGGAGGGTGAGCAGTTCTTC.

V and J are TRBV5-6 and TRBJ2-1, with 15 nucleotides matching TRBD2. The ends lost 5 bases at V and 9 bases at J; junction bases unmatched: 6. Germline assignment: CDR1 SGHDT and CDR2 YYEEEE. The CDR3 has 15 residues. The CDR3 DNA is TGTGCCAGCAGGGACGGGACTAGCGGGAGGATTGAGCAGTTCTTC. Protein sequence: CASRDGTSGRIEQFF.

The CDR3 here is CATLREDPQYNEQFF. The CDR3 DNA reads as TGTGCCACCCTACGGGAGGATCCCCAATACAATGAGCAGTTCTTC. This rearrangement joins TRBV24-1 to TRBJ2-1; TRBD2 matches 7 bases. Trimming removed 9 bases from V and 4 bases from J; junction bases left unmatched: 11. The CDR3 is 15 amino acids. Germline-derived CDR1 and CDR2 are KGHDR and SFDVKD.

This clonotype was found a few times. The gene calls are TRBV5-1 and TRBJ2-7, with TRBD2 as a possible D gene (6 bases). This CDR3 contains 18 residues. Trimming took off 2 bases at V and 1 base at J, with 22 bases between the two ends. The germline gives CDR1 SGHRS, CDR2 YFSETQ. The CDR3 sequence: CASSFRRTSGTVSYEQYF. The CDR3 DNA sequence: TGCGCCAGCAGCTTCCGGAGGACCTCCGGGACTGTTTCCTACGAGCAGTACTTC.

The chain joins TRBV30 to TRBJ1-1; no firm D call. From germline, CDR1 is GTSNPN and CDR2 SVGIG (reference sequence). The CDR3 extends over 11 amino acids. V was trimmed by 5 bases and J by 0 bases, leaving 4 bases between them. CDR3 residues: CAWGMNTEAFF. The CDR3, as DNA: TGTGCCTGGGGTATGAACACTGAAGCTTTCTTT.

The chain joins TRBV27 to TRBJ2-3; the match to TRBD1 covers 7 bases. Germline values: CDR1 MNHEY, CDR2 SMNVEV (reference sequence). The trim removed 4 bases at V and 1 base at J, leaving 5 bases unmatched. The CDR3 length is 15 residues. CDR3 nucleotides: TGTGCCAGCAGTTCGTGGCAGGGGGGCACAGATACGCAGTATTTT. Translated: CASSSWQGGTDTQYF.

This clonotype was seen only once. The V call is TRBV7-9, the J call TRBJ1-2; 9 nucleotides match TRBD1. Germline CDR1 is SEHNR and CDR2 is FQNEAQ (reference sequence). The length of the CDR3 is 17 residues. After removal of 6 bases from V and 3 bases from J, the junction contained 14 bases not matched to a gene. CDR3 sequence: CASSTGGSSNGDYGYTF. The CDR3 DNA reads TGTGCCAGCAGTACAGGGGGCTCTTCCAATGGTGACTATGGCTACACCTTC.

The rearrangement links TRBV5-1 to TRBJ2-5; D ambiguous. The length of the CDR3 is 13 residues. In germline, CDR1 is SGHRS, CDR2 YFSETQ. V gave up 9 bases and J gave up 5 bases, with 17 bases separating them. CDR3 nucleotides: TGCGCCACCGCCTCGCGGTCAGAGGAGACCCAGTACTTC. This sequence encodes CATASRSEETQYF.